This TCR beta chain was obtained from a study of blood T cell repertoires in COVID-19. Study overall: Sites across the United States, Italy and Spain contributed samples from acute and convalescent COVID-19.

The assay was immunoSEQ multiplex PCR, and TCRdb's table has in-frame clones only and misses some. The table records 250,000 or so clones, 70% to 90% of them present only once. Living in 24 US areas, the participants were between roughly 18 and 90 years of age. The study counted Cohort 3 donors as recovered given two negative PCRs, clearance, or symptom resolution. This clonotype was sampled from a man under 40 who had recovered from COVID-19. Sequenced input: PBMCs or T cells enriched from blood (not recorded which).

The CDR3 coding sequence is TGCGCCAGCAGCCAGGAAACTAGCGGGGGGGCAACAGATACGCAGTATTTT. Translation gives CASSQETSGGATDTQYF. This rearrangement joins TRBV4-3 to TRBJ2-3; 13 positions match TRBD2. The length of the CDR3 is 17 residues. The germline gives CDR1 LGHNA, CDR2 YSLEER. V lost 3 bases to trimming and J lost 3 bases; unmatched junction nucleotides: 6.